This T cell receptor (beta chain) was recorded in a study of T cells expressing NK-cell markers. TCRdb reworked the 5' RACE reads into one entry per CDR3 protein, no DNA. The ten most abundant clones cover around 10% of a sample with around 140,000 distinct CDR3 sequences. The sample consisted of blood T cells: a sorted CD56 or NKG2C T cell subset, CD4+ or CD8+ T cells, or bulk PBMC T cells (not recorded which). The clonotype comes from a man in his late teens or twenties in good health.

The CDR3 is CASTGPGTSGRADYGELFF. This rearrangement joins TRBV19 to TRBJ2-2; lacking DNA, the TRBD2 call made by TCRdb goes unchecked. Germline V gene sequence: CDR1 LNHDA, CDR2 SQIVND (reference sequence). The CDR3 has 19 residues.